The clone carrying this T cell receptor beta chain was seen ten or more times. This CDR3 has 20 amino acids. The V end was cut by 6 bases, the J end by 2 bases, with 30 bases between. Germline V gene sequence: CDR1 MDHEN, CDR2 SYDVKM. The source of the sample is a study of regulatory T cells in long-lasting Graves disease. Time point: newly diagnosed GD, antithyroid drugs for less than 3 months. RNA isolated from PBMCs was used to make the TCR library. TCR beta libraries were built with iRepertoire HTBI primers and Arm-PCR of CDR3 regions. TCRdb itself ran the multiplex PCR reads through MiXCR, one entry per CDR3 protein. The data contain around 460,000 distinct CDR3 sequences, 14% of them singletons. Another study also made use of these data, one on T cells in Graves' hyperthyroidism and ophthalmopathy.

This specimen was peripheral blood mononuclear cells (PBMCs), taken at new diagnosis, from a patient treated with antithyroid drugs. The clonotype was recovered from a woman aged 45-65 years with Graves disease. The chain recombines TRBV28 with TRBJ2-3, with a weak D call TRBD1 (6 bases). CDR3 nucleotides: TGTGCCAGCAGATCACTAGTCCCGACCCTTGAGGGGGAGTACACAGATACGCAGTATTTT. As protein: CASRSLVPTLEGEYTDTQYF.